This entry describes one T cell receptor (beta chain). Its specificity is unknown. This sample was included in a study of OX40 agonist ivuxolimab in advanced cancers. Regarding the study as a whole: Among patients with partial responses at 0.1-3.0 mg/kg, clonal expansion was among the lowest. The study observed clonal expansion of CD4+ and CD8+ blood T cells by week 6 at 0.1 to 3.0 mg/kg.

Using immunoSEQ multiplex PCR, the repertoire was profiled, and TCRdb retains in-frame clones only, with some absent. This sample carries tens of thousands of clones, over 80% of them seen once, and the ten largest clones take under 7%. V was pared by 3 bases and J by 7 bases, with 15 bases between. The length of the CDR3 is 15 residues. Germline loops: CDR1 MNHNS, CDR2 SASEGT. The material sequenced was CD4+ or CD8+ T cells sorted from blood, taken in a trial of the OX40 agonist ivuxolimab. J is TRBJ1-4 and V is TRBV6-1; tentative D call: TRBD1 (6 bases). This TCR was recovered from an adult with an advanced solid tumor such as melanoma, head and neck, liver or kidney cancer. CDR3 nucleotides: TGTGCCAGCAGTGAGAGGGGGGGCGAGGTTGAAAAACTGTTTTTT. Its translation: CASSERGGEVEKLFF.